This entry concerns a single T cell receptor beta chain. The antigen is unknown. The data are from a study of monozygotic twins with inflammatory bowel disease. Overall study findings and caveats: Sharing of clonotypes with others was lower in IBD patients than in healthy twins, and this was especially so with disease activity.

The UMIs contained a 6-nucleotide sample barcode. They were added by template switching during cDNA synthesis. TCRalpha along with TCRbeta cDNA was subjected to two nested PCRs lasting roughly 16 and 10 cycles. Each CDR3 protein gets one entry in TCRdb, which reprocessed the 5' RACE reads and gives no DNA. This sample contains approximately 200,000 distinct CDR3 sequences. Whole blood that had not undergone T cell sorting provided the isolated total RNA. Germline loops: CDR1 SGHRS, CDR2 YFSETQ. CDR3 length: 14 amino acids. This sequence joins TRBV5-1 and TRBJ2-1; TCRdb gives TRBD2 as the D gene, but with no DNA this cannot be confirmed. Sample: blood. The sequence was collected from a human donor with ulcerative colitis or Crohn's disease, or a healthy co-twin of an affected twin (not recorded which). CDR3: CASNWAGGMNEQFF.